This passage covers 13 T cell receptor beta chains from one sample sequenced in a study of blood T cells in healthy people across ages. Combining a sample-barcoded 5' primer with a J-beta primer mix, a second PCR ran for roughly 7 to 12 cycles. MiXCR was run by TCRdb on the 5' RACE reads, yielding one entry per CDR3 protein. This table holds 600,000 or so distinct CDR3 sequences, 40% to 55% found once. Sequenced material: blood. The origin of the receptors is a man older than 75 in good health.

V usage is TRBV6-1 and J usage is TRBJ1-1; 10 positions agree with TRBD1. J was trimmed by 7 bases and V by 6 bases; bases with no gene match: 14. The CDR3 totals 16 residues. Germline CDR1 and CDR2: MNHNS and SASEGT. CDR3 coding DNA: TGTGCCAGCAGAGTAGGACCTTGGACAGGGGGAGATGAAGCTTTCTTT. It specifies CASRVGPWTGGDEAFF.

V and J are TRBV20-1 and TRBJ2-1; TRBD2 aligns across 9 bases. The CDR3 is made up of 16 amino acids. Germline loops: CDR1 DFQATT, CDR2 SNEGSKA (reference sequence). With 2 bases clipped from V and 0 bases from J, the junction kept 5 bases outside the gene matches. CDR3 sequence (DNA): TGCAGTGCTAGACTTAGCGGGAGAGGCTCCTACAATGAGCAGTTCTTC. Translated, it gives CSARLSGRGSYNEQFF.

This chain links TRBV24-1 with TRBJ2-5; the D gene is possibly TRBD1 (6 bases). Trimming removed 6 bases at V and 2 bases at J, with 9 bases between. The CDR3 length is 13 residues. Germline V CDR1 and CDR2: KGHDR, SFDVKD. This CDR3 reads CATSKQGQETQYF. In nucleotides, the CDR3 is TGTGCCACCAGTAAACAGGGACAAGAGACCCAGTACTTC.

Here the CDR3 reads CATSRRPTGASTDTQYF. The CDR3 DNA reads as TGTGCCACCAGCAGACGTCCTACAGGGGCTAGCACAGATACGCAGTATTTT. The J gene is TRBJ2-3, the V gene TRBV15, with 7 nucleotides matching TRBD1. Germline-derived CDR1 and CDR2 are LNHNV and YYDKDF (reference sequence). The CDR3 has 17 amino acids. Losses at the gene ends were 2 bases for V and 0 bases for J; bases not matched to a gene: 8.

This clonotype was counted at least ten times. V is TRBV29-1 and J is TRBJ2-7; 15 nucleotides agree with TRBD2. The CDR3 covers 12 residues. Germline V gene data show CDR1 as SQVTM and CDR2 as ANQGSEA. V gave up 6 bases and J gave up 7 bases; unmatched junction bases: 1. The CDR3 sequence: CSVGTSGREQYF. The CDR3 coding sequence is TGCAGCGTGGGGACTAGCGGGAGGGAGCAGTACTTC.

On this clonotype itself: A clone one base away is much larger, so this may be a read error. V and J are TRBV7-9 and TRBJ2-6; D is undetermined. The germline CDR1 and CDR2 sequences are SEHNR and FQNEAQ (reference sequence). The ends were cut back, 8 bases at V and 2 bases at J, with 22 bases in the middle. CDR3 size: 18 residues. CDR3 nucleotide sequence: TGTGCCAGCCTCTGGATGGCAGAACAAAGCCCTGGGGCCAACGTCCTGACTTTC. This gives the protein CASLWMAEQSPGANVLTF.

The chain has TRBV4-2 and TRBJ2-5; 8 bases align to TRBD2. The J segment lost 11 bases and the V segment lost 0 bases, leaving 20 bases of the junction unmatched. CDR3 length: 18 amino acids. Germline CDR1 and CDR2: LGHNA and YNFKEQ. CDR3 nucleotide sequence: TGTGCCAGCAGCCAAGAAGAAGCCCCAAGAAGACTAGCGATGCGGCAGTACTTC. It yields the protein CASSQEEAPRRLAMRQYF.

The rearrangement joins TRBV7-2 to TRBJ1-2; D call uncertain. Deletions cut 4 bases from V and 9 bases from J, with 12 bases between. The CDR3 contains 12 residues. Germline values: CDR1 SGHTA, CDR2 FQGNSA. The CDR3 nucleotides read TGTGCCAGCAGCTCCGATGGGAGGAGCTACACCTTC. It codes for CASSSDGRSYTF.

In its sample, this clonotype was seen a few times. The CDR3 region has the DNA TGTGCCAGCAGCGCCTCAACAGGGGTTGATACGCAGTATTTT. Amino acids: CASSASTGVDTQYF. This sequence joins TRBV9 and TRBJ2-3; 7 positions match TRBD1. The CDR3 covers 14 residues. The V and J ends lost 3 bases and 6 bases, in that order; junction bases with no gene match: 7. Germline V gives CDR1 SGDLS, CDR2 YYNGEE.

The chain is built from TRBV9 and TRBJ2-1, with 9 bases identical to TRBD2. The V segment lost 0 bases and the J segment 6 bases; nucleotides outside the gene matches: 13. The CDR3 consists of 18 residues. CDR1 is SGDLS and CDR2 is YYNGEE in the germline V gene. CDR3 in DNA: TGTGCCAGCAGCGTAGCCCGGGCGACTAGCGGAAGAGGCAATGAGCAGTTCTTC. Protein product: CASSVARATSGRGNEQFF.

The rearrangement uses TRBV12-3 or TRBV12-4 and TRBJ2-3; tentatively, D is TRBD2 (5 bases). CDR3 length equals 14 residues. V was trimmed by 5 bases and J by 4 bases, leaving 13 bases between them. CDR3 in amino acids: CASSPGMVADTQYF. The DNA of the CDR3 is TGTGCCAGCAGTCCCGGGATGGTGGCAGATACGCAGTATTTT.

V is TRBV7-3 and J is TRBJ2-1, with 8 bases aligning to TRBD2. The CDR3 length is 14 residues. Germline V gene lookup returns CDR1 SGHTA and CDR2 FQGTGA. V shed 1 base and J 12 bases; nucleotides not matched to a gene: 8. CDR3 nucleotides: TGTGCCAGCAGCTTAATTTCGAGCAGCGGGGGGCAGTTCTTC. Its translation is CASSLISSSGGQFF.

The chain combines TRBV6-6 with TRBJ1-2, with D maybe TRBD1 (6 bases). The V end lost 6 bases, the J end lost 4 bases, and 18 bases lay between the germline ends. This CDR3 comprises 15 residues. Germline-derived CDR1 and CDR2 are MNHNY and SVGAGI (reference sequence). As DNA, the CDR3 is TGTGCCAGCAGACCAGTTCAGGGGCTAGGCTATGGCTACACCTTC. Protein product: CASRPVQGLGYGYTF.